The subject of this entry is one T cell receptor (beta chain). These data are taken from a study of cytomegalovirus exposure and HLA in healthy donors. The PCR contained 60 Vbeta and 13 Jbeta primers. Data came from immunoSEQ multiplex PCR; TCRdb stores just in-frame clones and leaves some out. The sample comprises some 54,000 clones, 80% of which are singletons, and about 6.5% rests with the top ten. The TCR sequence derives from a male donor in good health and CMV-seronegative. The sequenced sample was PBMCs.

The CDR3 sequence is CASSYSSLSEAFF. The CDR3 DNA follows: TGTGCCAGCAGTTACTCGAGTCTATCTGAAGCTTTCTTT. The chain carries TRBV6-5 and TRBJ1-1; the D is unclear. Trimming took off 0 bases at V and 6 bases at J, with 8 bases between the two ends. CDR1 MNHEY and CDR2 SVGAGI come from the germline V gene. The CDR3 is 13 amino acids.